One and the same sample provided the 28 T cell receptor beta chains below, sequenced in a study of post-analysis software for immune sequencing data (dated by TCRdb to between 2014 and 2017). Antigens of these TCRs are unknown. What the study reported, not specific to this receptor: Patients showed significantly higher frequencies than controls for a handful of TRBV segments, among them TRBV5-6, TRBV5-1 and TRBV20-1.

Libraries were prepared through PCR. The sample was run on an Illumina HiSeq 2500. Unique molecular identifiers were incorporated into TCR beta cDNA libraries to reduce PCR and sequencing biases. TCRdb passed the public sequencing reads through fastp at Q25 and MiXCR, retaining productive beta sequences. Every CDR3 protein is listed once, alongside the most common genes and DNA of its rows. Here the sample has about 770,000 distinct CDR3 sequences; around 42% occur a single time. Jointly, the top ten make up roughly 5% of the sample. The specimen sequenced was blood. The receptors here all came from a girl aged 10-17 years with multiple sclerosis.

This clonotype was detected only a few times. The V and J genes are TRBV30 and TRBJ1-1, with TRBD1 matching 7 bases. Germline CDR1 GTSNPN, CDR2 SVGIG (reference sequence). The CDR3 consists of 11 residues. After removal of 5 bases from V and 8 bases from J, the junction contained 5 bases not matched to a gene. This chain's CDR3 is CAWFDRAEAFF. The CDR3 nucleotides read TGTGCCTGGTTCGACAGGGCCGAAGCTTTCTTT.

The V and J genes are TRBV11-2 and TRBJ2-7; 7 positions agree with TRBD1. There are 16 residues in the CDR3. The V and J ends lost 0 bases and 1 base, in that order; junction bases with no gene match: 6. From germline, CDR1 is SGHAT and CDR2 FQNNGV. The CDR3: CASSLDGTDSSYEQYF. The CDR3 nucleotides read TGTGCCAGCAGCTTAGACGGGACAGACTCTTCCTACGAGCAGTACTTC.

The chain uses TRBV29-1 and TRBJ1-1; no reliable D call. Germline V lookup: CDR1 SQVTM, CDR2 ANQGSEA. CDR3 length equals 14 residues. Trimming cost V 4 bases and J 11 bases, with 23 bases left between them. The chain's CDR3 is CSVVIVGETPSAFF. CDR3 nucleotide sequence: TGCAGCGTTGTGATTGTAGGTGAGACGCCTTCGGCTTTCTTT.

This clonotype was seen a handful of times. The chain joins TRBV20-1 to TRBJ2-3; D is possibly TRBD2 (6 bases). The germline V gene encodes CDR1 DFQATT and CDR2 SNEGSKA (reference sequence). The CDR3 runs 14 residues. Trimming took off 0 bases at V and 6 bases at J, with 13 bases between the two ends. The CDR3 is CSAREPSELDTQYF. The CDR3 region has the DNA TGCAGTGCTAGAGAGCCTAGCGAGCTGGATACGCAGTATTTT.

The table lists this clonotype with a few counts. V gene TRBV27 combines with J gene TRBJ2-7; possible D gene TRBD1, 6 bases. Looked up from germline, CDR1 is MNHEY and CDR2 is SMNVEV (reference sequence). This CDR3 spans 14 amino acids. Trimming took 5 bases from V and 2 from J, leaving 13 bases between them. CDR3 DNA: TGTGCCAGCAGTCCGACAGGAGCCGCCTACGAGCAGTACTTC. Its protein is CASSPTGAAYEQYF.

This clonotype has just a few counts. The genes are TRBV12-3 or TRBV12-4 and TRBJ2-5; D might be TRBD2 (6 bases). V was cut by 5 bases and J by 5 bases, with 18 bases left in between. This CDR3 contains 15 residues. This chain's CDR3 is CASSGRGGIFETQYF. CDR3 DNA sequence: TGTGCCAGCAGTGGCCGTGGCGGGATCTTTGAGACCCAGTACTTC.

The chain combines TRBV20-1 with TRBJ2-3; TRBD2 matches 11 bases. This CDR3 has 15 amino acids. Germline assignment: CDR1 DFQATT and CDR2 SNEGSKA (reference sequence). CDR3 DNA: TGCAGCGCTCCAACCGGGACTAGCGGACTGGATACGCAGTATTTT. Translating it yields CSAPTGTSGLDTQYF.

This clonotype was counted only a few times. J is TRBJ2-5 and V is TRBV4-2; perhaps TRBD1 as D (6 bases). Germline V gene sequence: CDR1 LGHNA, CDR2 YNFKEQ. This CDR3 contains 15 residues. The V end lost 4 bases, the J end lost 1 base, and 13 bases lay between the germline ends. CDR3 sequence (DNA): TGTGCCAGCAGCCCCCGGAAAGGGGGCCAAGAGACCCAGTACTTC. Protein: CASSPRKGGQETQYF.

As DNA, the CDR3 is TGTGCCAGCAGCTTAGAGACATATAATGAGGACAATGAGCAGTTCTTC. The encoded protein is CASSLETYNEDNEQFF. The chain couples TRBV13 to TRBJ2-1; D is unresolved. V was pared by 1 base and J by 5 bases, with 15 bases between. The CDR3 extends over 16 amino acids. CDR1 PRHDT and CDR2 FYEKMQ come from the germline V gene (reference sequence).

The chain employs TRBV6-1 and TRBJ2-4; 7 bases are shared with TRBD1. The better agreement between TRBJ2-7 and the DNA end casts doubt on the J call. In germline, CDR1 is MNHNS, CDR2 SASEGT. The CDR3 covers 13 residues. This CDR3 reads CASGTGQNYEQYF. The CDR3 DNA is TGTGCCAGCGGTACGGGACAGAACTACGAGCAGTACTTC.

V usage is TRBV4-3 and J usage is TRBJ2-3, with D hard to call. V was trimmed by 0 bases and J by 9 bases, leaving 16 bases between them. CDR3 length: 15 amino acids. Germline CDR1 and CDR2: LGHNA and YSLEER. The CDR3 DNA follows: TGCGCCAGCAGCCAAGAGTTGGACGGACCCGGGACGCAGTATTTT. Translating it yields CASSQELDGPGTQYF.

This clonotype was observed a few times. The genes are TRBV27 and TRBJ2-3; D uncertain. Between the trimmed V and J ends, which lost 1 base and 0 bases, there was a span of 11 bases. The CDR3 extends over 16 amino acids. From germline, CDR1 is MNHEY and CDR2 SMNVEV (reference sequence). The CDR3 DNA reads as TGTGCCAGCAGTTTATTCCGACTCGTTAGCACAGATACGCAGTATTTT. Its protein product is CASSLFRLVSTDTQYF.

The gene calls are TRBV20-1 and TRBJ2-1; 9 bases align to TRBD2. Germline lookup yields CDR1 DFQATT and CDR2 SNEGSKA (reference sequence). The CDR3 spans 16 residues. Trimming at V came to 3 bases and at J to 0 bases, leaving 6 bases not matched to a gene. The CDR3 reads CSARELAGISYNEQFF. CDR3 coding DNA: TGCAGTGCTAGGGAACTAGCGGGTATCTCCTACAATGAGCAGTTCTTC.

The V call is TRBV7-9, the J call TRBJ1-1; possible D gene TRBD1, 5 bases. CDR1 is SEHNR and CDR2 is FQNEAQ in the germline V gene (reference sequence). V was pared by 4 bases and J by 10 bases, with 16 bases between. This CDR3 contains 13 residues. This chain's CDR3 is CASSWGFVGGAFF. DNA of the CDR3: TGTGCCAGCAGCTGGGGGTTCGTGGGGGGAGCTTTCTTT.

The chain couples TRBV7-8 to TRBJ2-5, with 7 bases aligning to TRBD2. The CDR3 loop spans 13 amino acids. Germline CDR1 is SGHVS and CDR2 is FQNEAQ. J lost 13 bases, V lost 1 base, and 9 bases had no gene match. Written as DNA, the CDR3 is TGTGCCAGCAGCTTAGTCCCTTTGGCTAGCGGGTACTTC. Protein product: CASSLVPLASGYF.

This clonotype was counted only a few times. The chain has TRBV15 and TRBJ2-3; 10 bases are shared with TRBD1. The germline V gene has CDR1 LNHNV and CDR2 YYDKDF (reference sequence). The CDR3 runs to 14 residues. V lost 3 bases, J lost 4 bases, and 1 base stayed unmatched. CDR3 region: CATSRDRGADTQYF. In DNA, the CDR3 is TGTGCCACCAGCAGGGACAGGGGGGCAGATACGCAGTATTTT.

The CDR3 region has the DNA TGCGCCAGCAGCTTGGAAGGGGAGATTAACTATGGCTACACCTTC. It translates to CASSLEGEINYGYTF. The V gene is TRBV5-1, the J gene TRBJ1-2, with D perhaps matching TRBD1 (5 bases). Trimming removed 0 bases from V and 1 base from J, with 10 bases in between. The CDR3 runs 15 residues. Germline CDR1 and CDR2: SGHRS and YFSETQ.

The chain combines TRBV29-1 with TRBJ2-6; no clear D gene. CDR1 and CDR2 from the germline V gene are SQVTM and ANQGSEA. The CDR3 covers 13 residues. The ends were cut back, 5 bases at V and 0 bases at J, with 5 bases in the middle. The CDR3 DNA reads TGCAGCGTTTTGATCTCTGGGGCCAACGTCCTGACTTTC. It specifies CSVLISGANVLTF.

This clonotype showed up just a few times. The chain combines TRBV29-1 with TRBJ2-1; no clear D gene. The CDR3 is 13 residues long. Trimming took off 5 bases at V and 3 bases at J, with 11 bases between the two ends. CDR1 is SQVTM and CDR2 is ANQGSEA in the germline V gene. The CDR3 nucleotides are TGCAGCGTTAAGGAGACCAACTACAATGAGCAGTTCTTC. It yields the protein CSVKETNYNEQFF.

The chain joins TRBV14 to TRBJ2-1; 9 bases fit TRBD2. Germline V CDR1 and CDR2: SGHDN, FVKESK. V shed 1 base, J shed 9 bases, and the junction held 4 bases outside the gene matches. The CDR3 totals 14 residues. DNA for the CDR3: TGTGCCAGCAGCCAAGGCGGGAGGGGGAGTGAGCAGTTCTTC. Protein product: CASSQGGRGSEQFF. The full variable domain, completed using reference TRBV14 and TRBJ2-1, is EAGVTQFPSHSVIEKGQTVTLRCDPISGHDNLYWYRRVMGKEIKFLLHFVKESKQDESGMPNNRFLAERTGGTYSTLKVQPAELEDSGVYFCASSQGGRGSEQFFGPGTRLTVL.

The chain carries TRBV9 and TRBJ1-4, with D perhaps matching TRBD1 (6 bases). From germline, CDR1 is SGDLS and CDR2 YYNGEE. This CDR3 spans 14 amino acids. Between the trimmed V and J ends, which lost 3 bases and 6 bases, there was a span of 12 bases. The CDR3 bases are TGTGCCAGCAGCGCAACAGGGTGGGATGAAAAACTGTTTTTT. It encodes CASSATGWDEKLFF.

The CDR3 protein is CASSQDGRERQETQYF. The CDR3 nucleotides read TGTGCCAGCAGCCAAGATGGCCGGGAGCGCCAAGAGACCCAGTACTTC. The chain links TRBV4-2 to TRBJ2-5, with TRBD2 as a possible D gene (6 bases). In germline, CDR1 is LGHNA, CDR2 YNFKEQ. The CDR3 is 16 amino acids. The V end was cut by 0 bases, the J end by 1 base, with 12 bases between.

The table lists this clonotype with many counts. The chain couples TRBV15 to TRBJ1-5; 11 nucleotides line up with TRBD1. From germline, CDR1 is LNHNV and CDR2 YYDKDF (reference sequence). The CDR3 has 16 residues. V lost 3 bases, J lost 4 bases, and 5 bases stayed unmatched. In DNA form, the CDR3 reads TGTGCCACCAGCAGGGGGACAGGGGGGTTTAATCAGCCCCAGCATTTT. Protein: CATSRGTGGFNQPQHF. The full variable domain, completed using reference TRBV15 and TRBJ1-5, is DAMVIQNPRYQVTQFGKPVTLSCSQTLNHNVMYWYQQKSSQAPKLLFHYYDKDFNNEADTPDNFQSRRPNTSFCFLDIRSPGLGDTAMYLCATSRGTGGFNQPQHFGDGTRLSIL.

The CDR3 DNA is TGTGCCAGCTACCCCCTAGCGGGAGCTCACGAGCAGTACTTC. It specifies CASYPLAGAHEQYF. The chain is built from TRBV27 and TRBJ2-7; TRBD2 matches at 10 bases. The trim removed 8 bases at V and 5 bases at J, leaving 9 bases unmatched. The germline V gene encodes CDR1 MNHEY and CDR2 SMNVEV (reference sequence). There are 14 residues in the CDR3.

This clonotype has a handful of counts. The V and J genes are TRBV4-3 and TRBJ2-1, with 8 positions matching TRBD2. The CDR3 extends over 15 amino acids. Germline V lookup: CDR1 LGHNA, CDR2 YSLEER. V shed 0 bases and J 7 bases; nucleotides not matched to a gene: 5. Here the CDR3 reads CASSQEGGRPNEQFF. The CDR3 nucleotides are TGCGCCAGCAGCCAAGAGGGCGGGAGGCCTAATGAGCAGTTCTTC.

CDR3 sequence (DNA): TGCAGTGCTAGTCCCACTAGTGGGTTGGAGACCCAGTACTTC. This sequence encodes CSASPTSGLETQYF. The V gene is TRBV20-1, the J gene TRBJ2-5; D may be TRBD2 (5 bases). The CDR3 has 14 amino acids. Germline CDR1 and CDR2: DFQATT and SNEGSKA (reference sequence). Trimming removed 3 bases from V and 5 bases from J, with 16 bases in between.

This rearrangement joins TRBV7-2 to TRBJ1-5, with a possible D match to TRBD1 (6 bases). V was cut by 1 base and J by 5 bases, with 15 bases left in between. Looked up from germline, CDR1 is SGHTA and CDR2 is FQGNSA. This CDR3 spans 16 amino acids. CDR3 protein: CASSLGPGTQYQPQHF. The CDR3 DNA reads as TGTGCCAGCAGCTTAGGCCCCGGGACACAATATCAGCCCCAGCATTTT. The full variable domain, completed using reference TRBV7-2 and TRBJ1-5, is GAGVSQSPSNKVTEKGKDVELRCDPISGHTALYWYRQSLGQGLEFLIYFQGNSAPDKSGLPSDRFSAERTGGSVSTLTIQRTQQEDSAVYLCASSLGPGTQYQPQHFGDGTRLSIL.

This clonotype appeared a few times. The gene calls are TRBV12-3 or TRBV12-4 and TRBJ2-5; TRBD2 aligns across 11 bases. V was pared by 3 bases and J by 3 bases, with 0 bases of the junction left unmatched. The CDR3 extends over 14 amino acids. The CDR3 loop is CASSLTSGKETQYF. The CDR3 DNA reads TGTGCCAGCAGTTTGACTAGCGGGAAAGAGACCCAGTACTTC.